These T cell receptor beta chains were read from a single sample in a study of T cells expressing NK-cell markers. TCRdb re-called the 5' RACE reads and catalogs CDR3 proteins one per entry, DNA excluded. In all, the sample yields roughly 380,000 distinct CDR3 sequences. The sequenced sample was blood T cells: a sorted CD56 or NKG2C T cell subset, CD4+ or CD8+ T cells, or bulk PBMC T cells (not recorded which). Every receptor here comes from a man between 18 and 69 years old in good health. Each CDR3 is given with its conserved first and last residue.

J,V,CDR3
TRBJ1-2,TRBV2,CASSVTANNGYTF
TRBJ2-5,TRBV7-2,CASSYGTAKETQYF
TRBJ2-2,TRBV6-1,CASSARQGLDTGELFF
TRBJ2-7,TRBV5-4,CASSSDGPLEQYF
TRBJ2-4,TRBV2,CASKSLAGGSKNIQYF
TRBJ1-1,TRBV4-2,CASVGTGGAGPMNTEAFF
TRBJ1-1,TRBV2,CASSDNRRATEAFF
TRBJ1-2,TRBV5-5,CASSLRTTGASSGYTF
TRBJ1-6,TRBV5-1,CASSSSVDRNSPLHF
TRBJ1-1,TRBV12-3/TRBV12-4,CASSPGQGRVRAFF
TRBJ1-1,TRBV7-9,CASSTPGGLITEAFF
TRBJ2-1,TRBV5-6,CASSLSRGRQFF
TRBJ2-1,TRBV3-1,CASSLVGLGDVNEQFF
TRBJ2-7,TRBV12-3/TRBV12-4,CASSLQRGGIYEQYF
TRBJ2-7,TRBV20-1,CSAPLGTRTYEQYF
TRBJ2-1,TRBV5-1,CASSLRALGNEQFF
TRBJ1-1,TRBV4-2,CASSQLGQGNTEAFF
TRBJ2-6,TRBV5-1,CASSLSPRSSGANVLTF